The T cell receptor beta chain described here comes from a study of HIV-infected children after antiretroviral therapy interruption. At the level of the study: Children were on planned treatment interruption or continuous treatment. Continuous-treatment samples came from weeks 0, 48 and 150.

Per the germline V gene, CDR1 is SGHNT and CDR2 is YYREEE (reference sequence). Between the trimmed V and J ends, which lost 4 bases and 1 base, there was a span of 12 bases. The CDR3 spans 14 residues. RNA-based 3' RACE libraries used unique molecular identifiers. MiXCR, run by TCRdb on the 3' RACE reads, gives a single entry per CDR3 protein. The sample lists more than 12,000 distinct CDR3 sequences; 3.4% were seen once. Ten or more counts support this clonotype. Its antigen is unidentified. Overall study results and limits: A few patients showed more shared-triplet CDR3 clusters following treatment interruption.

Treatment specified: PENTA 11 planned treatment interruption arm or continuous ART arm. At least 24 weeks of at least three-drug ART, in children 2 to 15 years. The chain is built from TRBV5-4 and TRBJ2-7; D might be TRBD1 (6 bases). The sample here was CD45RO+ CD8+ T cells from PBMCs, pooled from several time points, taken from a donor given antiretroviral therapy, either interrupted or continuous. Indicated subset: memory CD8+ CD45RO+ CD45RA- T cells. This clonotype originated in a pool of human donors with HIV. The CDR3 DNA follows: TGTGCCAGCAGCCCCCAGGGGCGATCCTACGAGCAGTACTTC. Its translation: CASSPQGRSYEQYF. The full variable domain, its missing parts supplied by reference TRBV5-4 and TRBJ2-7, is ETGVTQSPTHLIKTRGQQVTLRCSSQSGHNTVSWYQQALGQGPQFIFQYYREEENGRGNFPPRFSGLQFPNYSSELNVNALELDDSALYLCASSPQGRSYEQYFGPGTRLTVT.